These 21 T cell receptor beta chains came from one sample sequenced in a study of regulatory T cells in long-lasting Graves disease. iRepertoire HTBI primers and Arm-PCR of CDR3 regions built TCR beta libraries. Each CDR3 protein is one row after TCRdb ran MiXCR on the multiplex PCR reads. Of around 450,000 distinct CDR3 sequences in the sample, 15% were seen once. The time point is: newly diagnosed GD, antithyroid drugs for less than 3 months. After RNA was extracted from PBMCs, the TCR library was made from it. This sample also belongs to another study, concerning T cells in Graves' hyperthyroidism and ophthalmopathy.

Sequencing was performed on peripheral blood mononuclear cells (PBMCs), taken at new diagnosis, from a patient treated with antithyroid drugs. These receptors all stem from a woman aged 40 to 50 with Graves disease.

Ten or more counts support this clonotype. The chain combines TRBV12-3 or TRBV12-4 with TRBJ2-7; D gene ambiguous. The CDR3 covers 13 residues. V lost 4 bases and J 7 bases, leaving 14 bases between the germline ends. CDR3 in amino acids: CASSSNKRQEQYF. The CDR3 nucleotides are TGTGCCAGCAGTTCCAACAAACGACAAGAGCAGTACTTC.

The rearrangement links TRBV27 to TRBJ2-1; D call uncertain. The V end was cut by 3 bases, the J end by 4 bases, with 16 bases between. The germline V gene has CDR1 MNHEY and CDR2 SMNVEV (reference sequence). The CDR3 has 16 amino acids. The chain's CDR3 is CASSFSVSPLYNEQFF. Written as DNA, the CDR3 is TGTGCCAGCAGTTTTTCTGTTTCCCCCTTATACAATGAGCAGTTCTTC.

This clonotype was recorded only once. CDR3 coding DNA: TGTGCCAGCAGTGTGGGCGGGAGGGCCGGTGAGCAGTACGTC. Its translation: CASSVGGRAGEQYV. The genes are TRBV2 and TRBJ2-7; 9 bases line up with TRBD2. V lost 4 bases to trimming and J lost 7 bases; unmatched junction nucleotides: 8. The CDR3 is 14 residues long. Germline CDR1 is SNHLY and CDR2 is FYNNEI.

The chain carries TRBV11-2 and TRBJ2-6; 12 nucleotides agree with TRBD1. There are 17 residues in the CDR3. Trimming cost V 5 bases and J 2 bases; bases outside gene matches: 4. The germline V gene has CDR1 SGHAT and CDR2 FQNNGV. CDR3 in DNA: TGTGCCAGCAGCGCCCGGGACAGGGGGCCTGGGGCCAACGTCCTGACTTTC. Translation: CASSARDRGPGANVLTF.

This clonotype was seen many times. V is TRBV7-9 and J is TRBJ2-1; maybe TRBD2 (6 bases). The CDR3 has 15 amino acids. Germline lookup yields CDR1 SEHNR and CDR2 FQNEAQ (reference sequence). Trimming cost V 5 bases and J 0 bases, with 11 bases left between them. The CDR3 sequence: CASSIWGDSYNEQFF. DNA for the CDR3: TGTGCCAGCAGCATCTGGGGGGACTCCTACAATGAGCAGTTCTTC.

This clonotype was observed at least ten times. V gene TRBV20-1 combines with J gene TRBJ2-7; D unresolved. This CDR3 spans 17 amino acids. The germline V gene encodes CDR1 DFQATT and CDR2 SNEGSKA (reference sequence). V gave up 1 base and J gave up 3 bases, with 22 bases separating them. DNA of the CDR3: TGCAGTGCTAGAGGTTCCCTAATAGACGCAGGCCGCTACGAGCAGTACTTC. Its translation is CSARGSLIDAGRYEQYF.

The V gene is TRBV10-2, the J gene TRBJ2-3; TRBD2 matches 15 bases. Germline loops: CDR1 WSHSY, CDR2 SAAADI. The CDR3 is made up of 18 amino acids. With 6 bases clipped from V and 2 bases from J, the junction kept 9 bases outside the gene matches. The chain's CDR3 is CASSHGTSGRQLTDTQYF. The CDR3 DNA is TGCGCCAGCAGCCACGGGACTAGCGGGAGGCAACTCACAGATACGCAGTATTTT.

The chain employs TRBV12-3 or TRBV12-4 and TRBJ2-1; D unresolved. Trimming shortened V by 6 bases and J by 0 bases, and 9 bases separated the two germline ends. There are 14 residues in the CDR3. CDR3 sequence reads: CASSWARSYNEQFF. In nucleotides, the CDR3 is TGTGCCAGCAGCTGGGCCCGCTCCTACAATGAGCAGTTCTTC.

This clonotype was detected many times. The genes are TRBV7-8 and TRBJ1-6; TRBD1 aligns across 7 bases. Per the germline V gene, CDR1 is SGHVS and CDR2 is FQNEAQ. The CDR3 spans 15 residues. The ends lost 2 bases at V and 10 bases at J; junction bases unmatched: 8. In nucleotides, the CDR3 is TGTGCCAGCAGCTTAAGTGGAGACAGGGTATCACCCCTCCACTTT. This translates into CASSLSGDRVSPLHF.

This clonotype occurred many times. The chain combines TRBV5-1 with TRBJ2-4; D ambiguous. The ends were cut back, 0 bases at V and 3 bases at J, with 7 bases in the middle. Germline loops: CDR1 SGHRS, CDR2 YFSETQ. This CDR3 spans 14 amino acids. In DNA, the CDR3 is TGCGCCAGCAGCTTGGGGTATGGCAAAAACATTCAGTACTTC. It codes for CASSLGYGKNIQYF.

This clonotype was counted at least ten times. CDR3: CASSEGHQDTKNIQYF. The CDR3 nucleotides read TGTGCCAGCAGTGAGGGGCACCAGGACACCAAAAACATTCAGTACTTC. The genes are TRBV2 and TRBJ2-4; D possibly corresponds to TRBD1 (5 bases). The germline CDR1 and CDR2 sequences are SNHLY and FYNNEI. Trimming pared 3 bases from V and 2 bases from J, leaving 14 bases between. The length of the CDR3 is 16 residues.

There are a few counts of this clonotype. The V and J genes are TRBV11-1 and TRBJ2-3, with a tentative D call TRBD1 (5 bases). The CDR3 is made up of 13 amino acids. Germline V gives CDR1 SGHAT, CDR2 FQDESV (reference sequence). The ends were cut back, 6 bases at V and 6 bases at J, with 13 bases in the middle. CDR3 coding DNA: TGTGCCAGCAGGGGGCAGGGCCTCGATACGCAGTATTTT. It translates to CASRGQGLDTQYF.

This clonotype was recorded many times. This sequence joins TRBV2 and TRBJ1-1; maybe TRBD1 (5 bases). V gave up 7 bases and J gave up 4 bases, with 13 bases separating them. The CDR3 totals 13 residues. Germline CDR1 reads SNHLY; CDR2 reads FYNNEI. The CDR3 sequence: CASKAGRGTEAFF. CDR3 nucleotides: TGTGCCAGCAAGGCAGGGCGAGGCACTGAAGCTTTCTTT.

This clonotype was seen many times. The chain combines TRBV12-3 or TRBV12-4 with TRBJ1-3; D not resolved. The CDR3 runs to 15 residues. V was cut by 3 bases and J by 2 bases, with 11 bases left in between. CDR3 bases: TGTGCCAGCAGTTTCCTTTCAATCGCTGGAAACACCATATATTTT. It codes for CASSFLSIAGNTIYF.

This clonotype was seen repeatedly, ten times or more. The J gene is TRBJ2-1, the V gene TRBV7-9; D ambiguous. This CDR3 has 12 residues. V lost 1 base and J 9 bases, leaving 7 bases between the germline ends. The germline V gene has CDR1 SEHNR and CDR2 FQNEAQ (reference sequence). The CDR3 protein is CASSLGVSEQFF. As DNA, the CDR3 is TGTGCCAGCAGCTTAGGAGTCTCTGAGCAGTTCTTC.

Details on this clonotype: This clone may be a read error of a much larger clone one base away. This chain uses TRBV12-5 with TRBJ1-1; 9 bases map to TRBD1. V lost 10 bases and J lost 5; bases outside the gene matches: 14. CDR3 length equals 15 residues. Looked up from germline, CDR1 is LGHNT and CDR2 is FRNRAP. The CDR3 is CANGDDRGRRTEAFF. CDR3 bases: TGTGCTAATGGGGATGACAGGGGGAGAAGAACTGAAGCTTTCTTT.

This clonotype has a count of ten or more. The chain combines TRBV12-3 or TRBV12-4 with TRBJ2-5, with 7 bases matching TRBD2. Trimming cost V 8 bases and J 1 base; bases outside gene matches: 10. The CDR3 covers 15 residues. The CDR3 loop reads CASALAGQIQETQYF. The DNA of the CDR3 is TGTGCCAGCGCCTTAGCGGGCCAAATCCAAGAGACCCAGTACTTC.

Here the CDR3 reads CASNAPDSYNEQFF. The CDR3 region has the DNA TGTGCCAGCAACGCGCCCGACTCCTACAATGAGCAGTTCTTC. The gene calls are TRBV12-3 or TRBV12-4 and TRBJ2-1; no firm D call. The CDR3 is 14 residues long. With 7 bases removed from V and 0 bases from J, the gap between germline ends came to 10 bases.

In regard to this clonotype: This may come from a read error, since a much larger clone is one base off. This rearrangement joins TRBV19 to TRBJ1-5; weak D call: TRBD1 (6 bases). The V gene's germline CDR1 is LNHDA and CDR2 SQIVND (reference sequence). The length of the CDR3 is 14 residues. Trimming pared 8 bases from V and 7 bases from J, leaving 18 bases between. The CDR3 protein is CASSQRGPEQPQHF. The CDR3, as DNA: TGTGCCAGTTCACAACGGGGGCCGGAGCAGCCCCAGCATTTT.

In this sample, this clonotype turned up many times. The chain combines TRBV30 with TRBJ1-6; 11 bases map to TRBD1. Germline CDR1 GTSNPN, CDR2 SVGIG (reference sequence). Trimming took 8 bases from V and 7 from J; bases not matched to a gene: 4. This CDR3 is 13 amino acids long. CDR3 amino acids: CARRDRGNSPLHF. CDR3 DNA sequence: TGTGCCCGCCGGGACAGGGGGAATTCACCCCTCCACTTT.

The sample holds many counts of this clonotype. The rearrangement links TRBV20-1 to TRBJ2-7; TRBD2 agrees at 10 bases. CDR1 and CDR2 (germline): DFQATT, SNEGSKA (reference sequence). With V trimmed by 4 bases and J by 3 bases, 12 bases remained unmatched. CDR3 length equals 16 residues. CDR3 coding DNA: TGCAGTGCTACGATCAGCGGGAGGGCCTTGAGCTACGAGCAGTACTTC. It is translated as CSATISGRALSYEQYF.